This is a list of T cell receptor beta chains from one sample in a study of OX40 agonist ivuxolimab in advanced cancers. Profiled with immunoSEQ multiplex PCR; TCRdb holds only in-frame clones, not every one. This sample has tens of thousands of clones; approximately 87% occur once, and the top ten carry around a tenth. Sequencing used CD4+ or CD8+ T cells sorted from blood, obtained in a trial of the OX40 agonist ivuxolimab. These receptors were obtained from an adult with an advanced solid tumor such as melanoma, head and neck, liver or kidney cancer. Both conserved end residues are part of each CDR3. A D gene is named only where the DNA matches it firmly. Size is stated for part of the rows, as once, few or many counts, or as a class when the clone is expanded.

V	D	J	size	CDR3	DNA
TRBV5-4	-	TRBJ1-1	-	CASRTDSGNTEAFF	TGTGCCAGCAGAACGGACAGCGGGAACACTGAAGCTTTCTTT
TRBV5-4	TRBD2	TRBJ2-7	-	CASSPGGAFYEQYF	TGTGCCAGCAGCCCGGGAGGGGCCTTCTACGAGCAGTACTTC
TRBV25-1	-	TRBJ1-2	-	CASSEYRGPAPSNYGYTF	TGTGCCAGCAGTGAATATCGGGGTCCGGCTCCTTCTAACTATGGCTACACCTTC
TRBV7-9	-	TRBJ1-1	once	CASSPWALRDTEAFF	TGTGCCAGCAGCCCCTGGGCCCTGAGAGACACTGAAGCTTTCTTT
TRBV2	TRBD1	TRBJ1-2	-	CASSGITGAKEDGYTF	TGTGCCAGCAGCGGGATTACAGGGGCCAAAGAGGACGGCTACACCTTC
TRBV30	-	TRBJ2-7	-	CAWSVAPVNSYEQYF	TGTGCCTGGAGTGTAGCCCCGGTAAACTCCTACGAGCAGTACTTC
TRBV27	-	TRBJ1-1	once	CASSVRENTEAFF	TGTGCCAGCAGCGTACGGGAGAACACTGAAGCTTTCTTT
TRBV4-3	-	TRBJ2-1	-	CASSPEGVEQFF	TGCGCCAGCAGTCCTGAGGGAGTGGAGCAGTTCTTC
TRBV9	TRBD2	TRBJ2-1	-	CASSVAGSAGGDYNEQFF	TGTGCCAGCAGCGTAGCTGGGAGTGCGGGAGGGGATTACAATGAGCAGTTCTTC
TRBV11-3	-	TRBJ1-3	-	CASSHGVTSGNTIYF	TGTGCCAGCAGCCACGGCGTAACCTCTGGAAACACCATATATTTT
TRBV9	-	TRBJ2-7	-	CASSVGGSYEQYF	TGTGCCAGCAGCGTAGGAGGGAGCTACGAGCAGTACTTC
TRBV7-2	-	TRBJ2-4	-	CVSSRRAGGDGSKNIQYF	TGTGTCAGCAGCCGAAGGGCCGGAGGGGACGGGTCCAAAAACATTCAGTACTTC
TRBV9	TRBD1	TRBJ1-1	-	CASSVDRGNTEAFF	TGTGCCAGCAGCGTAGACAGGGGGAACACTGAAGCTTTCTTT
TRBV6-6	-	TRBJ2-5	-	CASSSHIVTQYF	TGTGCCAGCAGTTCTCACATTGTGACCCAGTACTTC
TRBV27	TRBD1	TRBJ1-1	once	CASRKGAGDTEAFF	TGTGCCAGCAGGAAGGGGGCGGGGGACACTGAAGCTTTCTTT
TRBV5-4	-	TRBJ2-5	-	CASSQEGYQETQYF	TGTGCCAGCAGTCAGGAGGGGTACCAAGAGACCCAGTACTTC
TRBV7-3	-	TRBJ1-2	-	CASSPGGSYGYTF	TGTGCCAGCAGCCCGGGGGGGAGCTATGGCTACACCTTC
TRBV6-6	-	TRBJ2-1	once	CASSALGGETFNEQFF	TGTGCCAGCAGTGCCTTGGGCGGCGAAACGTTCAATGAGCAGTTCTTC
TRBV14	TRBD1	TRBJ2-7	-	CASSLRTGAVHEQYF	TGTGCCAGCAGCCTTCGGACAGGGGCGGTCCACGAGCAGTACTTC
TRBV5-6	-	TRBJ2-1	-	CASSLETSGIYNEQFF	TGTGCCAGCAGCTTGGAGACATCGGGAATTTACAATGAGCAGTTCTTC
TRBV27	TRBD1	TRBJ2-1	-	CASSRRGQATYNEQFF	TGTGCCAGCAGTAGAAGGGGACAGGCGACTTACAATGAGCAGTTCTTC
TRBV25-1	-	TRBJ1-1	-	CASQGPEAFF	TGTGCCAGCCAGGGGCCCGAAGCTTTCTTT
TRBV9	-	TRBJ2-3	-	CASSVPDSTDTQYF	TGTGCCAGCAGCGTACCGGATAGCACAGATACGCAGTATTTT